One and the same sample provided the 23 T cell receptor beta chains below, sequenced in a study of CD8+CD57+ T cells in acquired aplastic anemia. Profiling of TCR beta VDJ combinations and CDR3 sequences used genomic DNA as template. TCRdb processed the reads anew with MiXCR; each CDR3 protein has one entry. This table has 180,000 or so distinct CDR3 sequences, 55% to 65% appearing once. Before being chosen for sequencing, patients had shown CD8+CD57+ cell expansion by flow cytometry. Sequencing input: sorted CD4+, CD8+, or CD8+CD57+ T cells (not recorded which) from PBMCs. The receptor set was obtained from a human donor with aplastic anemia.

This clonotype was counted between two and nine times. The gene calls are TRBV5-8 and TRBJ1-5; D may be TRBD1 (6 bases). CDR1 and CDR2 (germline): SGHTS, YDEGEE. The CDR3 sequence is 18 residues long. V lost 3 bases and J lost 8, with 27 bases in between. DNA for the CDR3: TGTGCCAGCAGCTCAATCTCCGCGCCGACAGGCTACGGTGAGCCCCAGCATTTT. Protein: CASSSISAPTGYGEPQHF.

The chain employs TRBV7-2 and TRBJ2-3; no reliable D call. The CDR3 is made up of 15 amino acids. Germline CDR1 SGHTA, CDR2 FQGNSA. V lost 2 bases, J lost 11 bases, and 20 bases lay in between. This CDR3 is CASSLTGSLYNEQYF. The CDR3 bases are TGTGCCAGCAGCTTAACGGGTTCCCTTTACAATGAGCAGTATTTT.

The chain combines TRBV29-1 with TRBJ2-1; the D call may be TRBD1 or TRBD2 (5 bases each). V was pared by 8 bases and J by 1 base, with 15 bases between. The CDR3 loop spans 14 amino acids. The germline V gene encodes CDR1 SQVTM and CDR2 ANQGSEA. In nucleotides, the CDR3 is TGCAGCTTCTGCCGGGACGTATCCTACAATGAGCAGTTCTTC. It is translated as CSFCRDVSYNEQFF.

V and J are TRBV7-3 and TRBJ1-1; D remains ambiguous. This CDR3 is built from 15 residues. Germline values: CDR1 SGHTA, CDR2 FQGTGA. The V gene lost 4 bases and the J gene lost 6 bases, with 18 bases spanning the gap. The CDR3 reads CASSSTQDTAAEAFF. CDR3 nucleotide sequence: TGTGCCAGCAGCTCCACCCAAGACACGGCCGCTGAAGCTTTCTTT.

In its sample, this clonotype was seen a few times. This chain joins TRBV7-8 and TRBJ1-1; D possibly corresponds to TRBD1 (5 bases). Germline V CDR1 and CDR2: SGHVS, FQNEAQ. This CDR3 contains 14 residues. V lost 2 bases and J lost 1, with 8 bases in between. DNA for the CDR3: TGTGCCAGCAGCTTAACAAGGGGGAACACTGAAGCTTTCTTT. Translated, it gives CASSLTRGNTEAFF.

This clonotype was detected only once. The chain is built from TRBV29-1 and TRBJ2-3; 8 nucleotides match TRBD2. The CDR3 is 14 residues long. The trim removed 5 bases at V and 6 bases at J, leaving 10 bases unmatched. CDR1 SQVTM and CDR2 ANQGSEA come from the germline V gene. DNA of the CDR3: TGCAGCGTTCACGGGAGGGCCCTCCCGGATACGCAGTATTTT. Protein product: CSVHGRALPDTQYF.

This clonotype appeared once. V and J are TRBV19 and TRBJ2-6; D gene ambiguous. This CDR3 comprises 15 residues. Trimming removed 0 bases from V and 0 bases from J, with 3 bases in between. Germline CDR1 is LNHDA and CDR2 is SQIVND (reference sequence). The CDR3 is CASSIDDSGANVLTF. Here the CDR3 DNA reads TGTGCCAGTAGTATAGACGACTCTGGGGCCAACGTCCTGACTTTC. The full variable domain, completed using reference TRBV19 and TRBJ2-6, is DGGITQSPKYLFRKEGQNVTLSCEQNLNHDAMYWYRQDPGQGLRLIYYSQIVNDFQKGDIAEGYSVSREKKESFPLTVTSAQKNPTAFYLCASSIDDSGANVLTFGAGSRLTVL.

The gene calls are TRBV15 and TRBJ1-5; D is uncertain. Germline V gene sequence: CDR1 LNHNV, CDR2 YYDKDF (reference sequence). V gave up 1 base and J gave up 0 bases, with 13 bases separating them. The length of the CDR3 is 17 residues. Here the CDR3 DNA reads TGTGCCACCAGCAGAGCGGGCCAGGACTATAGCAATCAGCCCCAGCATTTT. Protein: CATSRAGQDYSNQPQHF.

The V and J genes are TRBV7-9 and TRBJ2-7; D is ambiguous. The length of the CDR3 is 14 residues. V lost 5 bases to trimming and J lost 2 bases, with 13 bases between them. The germline CDR1 and CDR2 sequences are SEHNR and FQNEAQ (reference sequence). The CDR3 region is CASSPIVGPYEQYF. The CDR3 DNA reads TGTGCCAGCAGCCCCATCGTCGGACCCTACGAGCAGTACTTC.

V gene TRBV2 combines with J gene TRBJ2-1; no clear D gene. The CDR3 spans 15 residues. Trimming left V 1 base short and J 4 bases short, with 11 bases between. Germline loops: CDR1 SNHLY, CDR2 FYNNEI. The CDR3 is CASSEGQLIYNEQFF. For the CDR3, the DNA is TGTGCCAGCAGTGAAGGTCAGCTGATTTACAATGAGCAGTTCTTC.

The genes are TRBV9 and TRBJ2-7; 10 bases map to TRBD2. The CDR3 consists of 15 residues. V gave up 0 bases and J gave up 4 bases; unmatched junction bases: 4. CDR1 is SGDLS, CDR2 YYNGEE, per germline. CDR3 DNA sequence: TGTGCCAGCAGCGTAGGTAGCGGGGGGAGGTACGAGCAGTACTTC. This codes for CASSVGSGGRYEQYF.

This sequence joins TRBV7-8 and TRBJ2-1; D unresolved. The CDR3 is 12 residues long. Trimming pared 9 bases from V and 7 bases from J, leaving 13 bases between. Germline V gene data show CDR1 as SGHVS and CDR2 as FQNEAQ. CDR3: CASSMPENEQFF. The CDR3 DNA reads TGTGCCAGTAGTATGCCCGAGAATGAGCAGTTCTTC.

V usage is TRBV20-1 and J usage is TRBJ2-3; 9 nucleotides agree with TRBD2. V dropped 6 bases and J dropped 0; count of bases not matched to a gene: 10. The CDR3 covers 16 residues. CDR1 DFQATT and CDR2 SNEGSKA come from the germline V gene (reference sequence). CDR3 DNA sequence: TGCAGTGCACCGAACCCGGGACTAGCTAGCACAGATACGCAGTATTTT. Translating gives CSAPNPGLASTDTQYF.

The CDR3 DNA reads TGCAGTGCCACACCAGGGAGGGGTCAATTGCATTTCTACGAGCAGTACTTC. This sequence encodes CSATPGRGQLHFYEQYF. The rearrangement joins TRBV20-1 to TRBJ2-7, with 7 positions matching TRBD2. Trimming removed 6 bases from V and 3 bases from J; junction bases left unmatched: 20. Germline V lookup: CDR1 DFQATT, CDR2 SNEGSKA (reference sequence). The CDR3 has 17 residues.

The CDR3, as DNA: TGTGCCAGCACCGGTTTCGTTGGGAATTCACCCCTCCACTTT. Translating it yields CASTGFVGNSPLHF. V gene TRBV25-1 combines with J gene TRBJ1-6; D unresolved. The V gene's germline CDR1 is MGHDK and CDR2 SYGVNS. The V end lost 7 bases, the J end lost 7 bases, and 14 bases lay between the germline ends. The CDR3 length is 14 residues.

In this sample, this clonotype turned up once. One end of the junction fails to match germline, which may point to a read error. This rearrangement joins TRBV19 to TRBJ2-7, with D possibly being TRBD1 or TRBD2 (6 bases each). This CDR3 spans 16 amino acids. CDR1 and CDR2 (germline): LNHDA, SQIVND (reference sequence). DNA for the CDR3: TGTGCCAGTAGTAGAGATGGGGGGACACTCCTAGACGAGCAGCACTTC. Residues: CASSRDGGTLLDEQHF.

CDR3 in amino acids: CATSAAEAVGRTEQFF. In DNA form, the CDR3 reads TGTGCCACCAGTGCCGCGGAGGCAGTAGGTAGAACTGAGCAGTTCTTC. This sequence joins TRBV24-1 and TRBJ2-1, with D perhaps matching TRBD2 (5 bases). This CDR3 spans 16 amino acids. Germline lookup yields CDR1 KGHDR and CDR2 SFDVKD. The ends were cut back, 5 bases at V and 9 bases at J, with 22 bases in the middle.

This clonotype has a count of ten or more. J is TRBJ1-5 and V is TRBV4-1; the D gene is possibly TRBD1 (6 bases). Trimming took off 1 base at V and 7 bases at J, with 14 bases between the two ends. Germline V gives CDR1 MGHRA, CDR2 YSYEKL. There are 15 residues in the CDR3. This chain's CDR3 is CASSQGNAGQQPQHF. CDR3 DNA sequence: TGCGCCAGCAGCCAAGGAAATGCAGGACAGCAGCCCCAGCATTTT.

The rearrangement joins TRBV7-3 to TRBJ2-7; D unresolved. Germline-derived CDR1 and CDR2 are SGHTA and FQGTGA. The CDR3 spans 15 residues. The germline V and J ends were trimmed by 2 bases and 0 bases, with 11 bases remaining between them. CDR3 sequence: CASSLGGGYSYEQYF. The CDR3 DNA is TGTGCCAGCAGCTTAGGCGGTGGATACTCCTACGAGCAGTACTTC.

There are a few counts of this clonotype. V and J are TRBV5-1 and TRBJ2-3; possible D gene TRBD2, 6 bases. This CDR3 contains 13 residues. Germline V lookup: CDR1 SGHRS, CDR2 YFSETQ. The V gene lost 0 bases and the J gene lost 6 bases, with 8 bases spanning the gap. The CDR3 DNA reads as TGCGCCAGCAGCTTGGAGGGACTTGATACGCAGTATTTT. Its translation: CASSLEGLDTQYF. The complete variable domain, with remaining parts taken from reference TRBV5-1 and TRBJ2-3, reads KAGVTQTPRYLIKTRGQQVTLSCSPISGHRSVSWYQQTPGQGLQFLFEYFSETQRNKGNFPGRFSGRQFSNSRSEMNVSTLELGDSALYLCASSLEGLDTQYFGPGTRLTVL.

The V call is TRBV25-1, the J call TRBJ2-1; 7 bases agree with TRBD1. This CDR3 region has 16 residues. The V and J ends lost 4 bases and 4 bases, in that order; junction bases with no gene match: 10. The germline V gene has CDR1 MGHDK and CDR2 SYGVNS. The CDR3 DNA reads as TGTGCCAGCAGTGCACCGGGACAGACGTTGTACAATGAGCAGTTCTTC. It is translated as CASSAPGQTLYNEQFF.

The rearrangement links TRBV9 to TRBJ2-7; 8 bases match TRBD1. This CDR3 is 14 amino acids long. J lost 9 bases, V lost 3 bases, and 11 bases had no gene match. Germline V lookup: CDR1 SGDLS, CDR2 YYNGEE. The CDR3 DNA reads TGTGCCAGCAGCGCCGGGGCAGGGGGCACGGGGCAGTACTTC. The encoded protein is CASSAGAGGTGQYF.

This chain links TRBV2 with TRBJ2-3; D remains ambiguous. Trimming stripped 6 bases from V and 4 bases from J, with 11 bases between. CDR1 SNHLY and CDR2 FYNNEI come from the germline V gene. This CDR3 comprises 13 residues. The CDR3 sequence is CASSPDRPDTQYF. The CDR3 DNA is TGTGCCAGCAGCCCCGACCGGCCAGATACGCAGTATTTT.